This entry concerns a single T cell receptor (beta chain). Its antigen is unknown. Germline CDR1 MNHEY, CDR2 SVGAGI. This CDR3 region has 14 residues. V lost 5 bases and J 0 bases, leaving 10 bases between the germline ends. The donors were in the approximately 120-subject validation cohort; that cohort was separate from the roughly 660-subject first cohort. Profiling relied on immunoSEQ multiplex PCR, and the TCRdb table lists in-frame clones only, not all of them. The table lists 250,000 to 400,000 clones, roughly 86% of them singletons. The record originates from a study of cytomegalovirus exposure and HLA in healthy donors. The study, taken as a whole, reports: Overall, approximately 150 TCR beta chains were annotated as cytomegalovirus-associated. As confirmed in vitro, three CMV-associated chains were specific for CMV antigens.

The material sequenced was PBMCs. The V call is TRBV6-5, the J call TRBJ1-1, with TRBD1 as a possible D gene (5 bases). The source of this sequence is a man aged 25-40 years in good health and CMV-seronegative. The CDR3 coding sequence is TGTGCCAGCAGTCGGAGGGGATTGAACACTGAAGCTTTCTTT. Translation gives CASSRRGLNTEAFF.